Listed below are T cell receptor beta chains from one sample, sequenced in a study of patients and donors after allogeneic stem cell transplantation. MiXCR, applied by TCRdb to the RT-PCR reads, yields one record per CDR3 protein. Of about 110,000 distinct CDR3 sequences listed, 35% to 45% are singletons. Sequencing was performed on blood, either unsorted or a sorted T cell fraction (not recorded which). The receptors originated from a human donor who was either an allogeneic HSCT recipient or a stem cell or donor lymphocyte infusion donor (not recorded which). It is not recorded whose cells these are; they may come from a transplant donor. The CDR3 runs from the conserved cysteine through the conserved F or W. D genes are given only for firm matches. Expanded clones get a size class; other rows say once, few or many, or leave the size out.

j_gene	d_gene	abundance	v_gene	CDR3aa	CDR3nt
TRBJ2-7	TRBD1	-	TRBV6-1	CASSAWDSPYEQYF	TGTGCCAGCAGTGCTTGGGACAGTCCCTACGAGCAGTACTTC
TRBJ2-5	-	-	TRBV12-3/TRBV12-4	CASSKGGSRSYF	TGTGCCAGCAGCAAAGGAGGGTCCCGATCGTACTTC
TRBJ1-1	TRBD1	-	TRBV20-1	CSAFSGTGGVRTEAFF	TGCAGTGCTTTCTCCGGGACAGGGGGAGTCAGAACTGAAGCTTTCTTT
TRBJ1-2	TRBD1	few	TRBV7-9	CASSPSLTGGSYGYTF	TGTGCCAGCAGCCCTTCCTTGACAGGGGGCAGTTATGGCTACACCTTC
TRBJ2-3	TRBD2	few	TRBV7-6	CASSSGLEGFADTQYF	TGTGCCAGCAGTTCGGGACTAGAGGGATTTGCAGATACGCAGTATTTT
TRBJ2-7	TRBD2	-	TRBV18	CASSPPSQRENHEQYF	TGTGCCAGCTCACCACCCTCGCAGCGGGAGAACCACGAGCAGTACTTC
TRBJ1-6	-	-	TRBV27	CASSGGRGKSSYNSPLHF	TGTGCCAGCAGTGGAGGCAGGGGTAAAAGCTCCTATAATTCACCCCTCCACTTT
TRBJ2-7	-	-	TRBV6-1	CASSESRPYEQYF	TGTGCCAGCAGTGAAAGCCGCCCCTACGAGCAGTACTTC
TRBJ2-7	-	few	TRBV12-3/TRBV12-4	CASSLGQGREQYF	TGTGCCAGCAGTTTAGGCCAGGGGCGCGAGCAGTACTTC
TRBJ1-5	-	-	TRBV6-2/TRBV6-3	CASSYSIPGGDQPQHF	TGTGCCAGCAGTTACTCAATCCCGGGGGGCGATCAGCCCCAGCATTTT
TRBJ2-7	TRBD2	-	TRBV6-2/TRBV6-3	CASSRTSGSKRAYEQYF	TGTGCCAGCAGCCGGACTAGCGGGAGTAAGAGGGCCTACGAGCAGTACTTC
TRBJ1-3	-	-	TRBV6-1	CASSAQGSGNTIYF	TGTGCCAGCAGCGCACAGGGATCCGGAAACACCATATATTTT
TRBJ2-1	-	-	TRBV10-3	CAISDLHNEQFF	TGTGCCATCAGTGACCTTCACAATGAGCAGTTCTTC
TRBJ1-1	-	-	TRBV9	CASSAGGAGDTEAFF	TGTGCCAGCAGCGCCGGTGGCGCGGGAGACACTGAAGCTTTCTTT
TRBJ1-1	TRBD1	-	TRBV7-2	CASSQGQANTEAFF	TGTGCCAGCAGCCAAGGACAGGCGAACACTGAAGCTTTCTTT
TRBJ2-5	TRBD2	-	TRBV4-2	CASSLGLAGIIQETQYF	TGTGCCAGCAGCCTAGGACTAGCGGGGATAATCCAAGAGACCCAGTACTTC
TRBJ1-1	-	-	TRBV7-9	CASSLSPGRDVNTEAFF	TGTGCCAGCAGCTTATCCCCTGGGAGGGATGTGAACACTGAAGCTTTCTTT
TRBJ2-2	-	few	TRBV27	CASSLPLTGELFF	TGTGCCAGCAGTTTACCTCTCACCGGGGAGCTGTTTTTT
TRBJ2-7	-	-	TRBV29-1	CSVGGTYEQYF	TGCAGCGTTGGCGGGACCTACGAGCAGTACTTC
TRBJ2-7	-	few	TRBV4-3	CASSQDLGSLREQYF	TGCGCCAGCAGCCAAGATCTAGGCAGCCTACGAGAGCAGTACTTC
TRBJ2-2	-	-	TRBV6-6	CASSFQRSGELFF	TGTGCCAGCAGTTTTCAACGTAGCGGGGAGCTGTTTTTT
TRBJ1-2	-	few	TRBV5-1	CASSLVTGRANYGYTF	TGCGCCAGCAGCTTGGTTACAGGCCGAGCTAACTATGGCTACACCTTC
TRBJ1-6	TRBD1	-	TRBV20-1	CSARQGFYNSPLHF	TGCAGTGCCCGACAGGGGTTTTATAATTCACCCCTCCACTTT
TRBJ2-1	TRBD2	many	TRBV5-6	CASSSTSGIYNEQFF	TGTGCCAGCAGCTCGACTAGCGGGATCTACAATGAGCAGTTCTTC
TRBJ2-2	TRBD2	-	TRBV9	CASSPWDYRTGELFF	TGTGCCAGCAGCCCCTGGGACTACCGCACCGGGGAGCTGTTTTTT
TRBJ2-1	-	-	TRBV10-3	CAIRPSAGRVYEQFF	TGTGCCATCAGGCCATCGGCGGGAAGGGTTTATGAGCAGTTCTTC
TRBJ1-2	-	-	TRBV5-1	CASSSAEGVYGYTF	TGCGCCAGCAGCTCGGCCGAGGGTGTTTATGGCTACACCTTC
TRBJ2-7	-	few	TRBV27	CASSLRPRTAGLYEQYF	TGTGCCAGCAGTTTACGACCAAGGACGGCCGGGCTCTACGAGCAGTACTTC